This T cell receptor (beta chain) was sequenced during a study of T cell repertoires in aging, cancer and after chemotherapy. Overall study context: Clear clonal overlap appeared across healthy donor samples taken over several months to years. Approximately 9.6 million TCR reads were in the whole dataset. General study results and limits: In each cancer cohort, median generation probability increased across chemotherapy, suggesting thymic output rebounded. Compared with age-matched healthy donors, untreated hematological or solid cancer patients showed higher blood TCR clonality.

Multiplex touch-down PCR with TRB-A/B primers amplified rearranged V-D-J TRB sequences. TCRdb fed the multiplex PCR reads into MiXCR, producing one record per CDR3 protein. The sample holds about 12,000 distinct CDR3 sequences, under 35% seen once. Amplification of TCR beta used genomic DNA extracted from peripheral blood. This clonotype came up once. Antigen: not known. A read error may account for a junction end that differs from germline. The CDR3 extends over 15 amino acids. Germline V lookup: CDR1 LNHNV, CDR2 YYDKDF (reference sequence). The gene calls are TRBV15 and TRBJ1-4; D gene uncertain. The origin of this receptor is a human donor in good health. The donor label of this sample is uncertain. Sample: blood. The CDR3 DNA reads as TGTCCCACCAGCAGAGATTGGCTAGAAGGTGAAAAACTGTTTTTT. It yields the protein CPTSRDWLEGEKLFF.